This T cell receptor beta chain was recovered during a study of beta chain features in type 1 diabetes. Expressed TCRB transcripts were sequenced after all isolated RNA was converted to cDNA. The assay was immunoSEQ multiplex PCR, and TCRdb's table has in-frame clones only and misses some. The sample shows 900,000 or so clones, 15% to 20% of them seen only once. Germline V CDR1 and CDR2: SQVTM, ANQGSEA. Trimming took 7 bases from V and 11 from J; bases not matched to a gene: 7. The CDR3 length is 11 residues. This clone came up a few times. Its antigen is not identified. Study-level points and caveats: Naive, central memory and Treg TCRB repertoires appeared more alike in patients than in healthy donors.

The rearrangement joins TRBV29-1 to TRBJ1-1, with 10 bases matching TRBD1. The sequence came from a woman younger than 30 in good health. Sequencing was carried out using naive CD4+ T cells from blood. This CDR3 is CSAATGGLAFF. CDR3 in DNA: TGCAGCGCCGCGACAGGGGGCCTTGCTTTCTTT. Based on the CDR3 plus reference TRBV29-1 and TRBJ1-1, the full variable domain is SAVISQKPSRDICQRGTSLTIQCQVDSQVTMMFWYRQQPGQSLTLIATANQGSEATYESGFVIDKFPISRPNLTFSTLTVSNMSPEDSSIYLCSAATGGLAFFGQGTRLTVV.